Presented here are 5 T cell receptor beta chains from one specimen sequenced in a study of blood T cell repertoires in COVID-19. TCRdb's table, derived via immunoSEQ multiplex PCR, lists solely in-frame clones and lacks some. This table has about 89,000 clones, about 74% appearing once. Material for sequencing was peripheral blood. Source of these receptors: a human donor in a cohort sampled during active COVID-19.

The genes are TRBV15 and TRBJ2-3, with D possibly matching TRBD2 (6 bases). Germline CDR1 reads LNHNV; CDR2 reads YYDKDF (reference sequence). V shed 3 bases and J shed 2 bases, with 12 bases lying between them. The CDR3 consists of 15 residues. CDR3 coding DNA: TGTGCCACCAGCAGGGTGGAGGGGTACACAGATACGCAGTATTTT. Protein sequence: CATSRVEGYTDTQYF. The full variable domain, with the rest looked up from reference TRBV15 and TRBJ2-3, is DAMVIQNPRYQVTQFGKPVTLSCSQTLNHNVMYWYQQKSSQAPKLLFHYYDKDFNNEADTPDNFQSRRPNTSFCFLDIRSPGLGDTAMYLCATSRVEGYTDTQYFGPGTRLTVL.

This sequence joins TRBV3-1 (or the pseudogene TRBV3-2) and TRBJ1-2; possibly TRBD1 for D (5 bases). The V end lost 1 base, the J end lost 9 bases, and 15 bases lay between the germline ends. Germline CDR1 and CDR2: LGHDT and YNNKEL (reference sequence). The CDR3 has 14 residues. The CDR3 DNA reads as TGTGCCAGCAGCCAAGTGCAGGCGGGGGGTAGCTACACCTTC. This sequence encodes CASSQVQAGGSYTF.

V and J are TRBV19 and TRBJ1-5; D perhaps matches TRBD1 (6 bases). Trimming left V 9 bases short and J 0 bases short, with 15 bases between. The CDR3 extends over 15 amino acids. CDR1 and CDR2 (germline): LNHDA, SQIVND (reference sequence). Written as DNA, the CDR3 is TGTGCCAGCAGAGGATACAGGGATAGCAATCAGCCCCAGCATTTT. Translation: CASRGYRDSNQPQHF.

The chain joins TRBV5-4 to TRBJ2-5, with 10 nucleotides matching TRBD2. The CDR3 length is 14 residues. The V and J ends lost 4 bases and 5 bases, in that order; junction bases with no gene match: 5. Germline values: CDR1 SGHNT, CDR2 YYREEE (reference sequence). CDR3 amino acids: CASSGGTSDETQYF. The CDR3 DNA reads as TGTGCCAGCAGCGGAGGGACTAGCGACGAGACCCAGTACTTC.

This chain uses TRBV6-6 with TRBJ1-1; 7 nucleotides agree with TRBD1. The germline V gene encodes CDR1 MNHNY and CDR2 SVGAGI (reference sequence). V dropped 6 bases and J dropped 1; count of bases not matched to a gene: 5. The CDR3 is 14 amino acids. CDR3 in amino acids: CASSTGVANTEAFF. CDR3 DNA sequence: TGTGCCAGCAGCACAGGGGTCGCGAACACTGAAGCTTTCTTT.